This T cell receptor beta chain was sequenced during a study of tumor-infiltrating lymphocytes in primary liver carcinoma (dated by TCRdb to the late 2010s). Concerning the study at large: Between late 2015 and March 2016, five patients in China with histopathologically diagnosed primary liver carcinoma had surgical resection. Hepatocellular carcinoma (four) or combined HCC and intrahepatic cholangiocarcinoma (one) was present in the five patients, who were three men and two women aged 30 to 69 years. For each liver tumor, the study sampled five regions along with adjacent normal tissue and blood, and applied TCRbeta repertoire sequencing, expression microarrays and whole-exome sequencing. Each sample produced roughly 3.65 to 8 million productive TCRbeta reads, and read depth showed no significant difference between tissue types. The tumors of the five patients were staged as T1-T3 N0M0, with maximum diameters ranging from roughly 4.2 to 10 cm. A total of some 35 specimens from 5 patients went through TCRbeta repertoire sequencing, namely 25 tumor regions, 5 adjacent noncancerous liver tissues and 5 peripheral blood samples. Repertoires from technical replicates were highly reproducible, with mean shared-clone rates approximately 0.92 and correlation coefficients above 0.95.

Starting from around 500 ng total RNA, TCRbeta-specific cDNA was produced by reverse transcription with a constant-region primer and ProtoScript II reverse transcriptase. Three nested multiplex PCR rounds, following a slightly modified ARM-PCR procedure, were used to build the TCRbeta libraries. Each of the first two PCR rounds ran for approximately 10 cycles and used multiplex TRBV1-TRBV30 forward primers together with a Cbeta reverse primer. Sample barcodes and Illumina adapters were added in a final 25-cycle PCR with Deep VentR polymerase. Before sequencing, amplicons between 200 and 500 bp were purified from gel using a QIAquick gel extraction kit. TCRbeta amplicons were sequenced on an Illumina HiSeq 2500 with 250-bp paired-end reads. The source study handled its data this way. Quality trimming of reads was performed with Trimmomatic v0.33, and paired reads were merged with FLASH v1.2.11 so that full CDR3 sequences could be recovered. MiGEC v1.2.1b assigned V, D and J germline segments to the rearranged TCRbeta sequences. VDJtools v1.0.0 computed clonotype statistics and Shannon-Wiener diversity indices. To reduce sampling bias, subsequent analyses other than the diversity analysis used only the 250 most abundant clonotypes in each sample. Using fastp trimming at Q25 and MiXCR clonotype assembly, TCRdb reanalyzed the public sequencing data and kept in-frame beta chains. Identical CDR3 proteins give one entry, which carries the most common genes and DNA. V and J calls and clone size were set by TCRdb, not the authors. The sample records 310,000 or so distinct CDR3 sequences, about three fifths of which are singletons. Approximately 15% of the sample goes to the ten largest clones.

TRIzol reagent was used to extract blood RNA from unsorted whole blood, while the DNeasy Blood & Tissue kit provided the germline DNA. Chronic HBV infection was present in the patients, and the patients were treatment-naive at sampling. Approximately 4.1 milliliters of peripheral blood were collected into K2EDTA tubes before surgery. To note about this clonotype: Its antigen is still unknown. The record has no base qualities; no much larger clone is one base away.

Results and caveats for the whole study, not just this receptor: Repertoire overlap was found to be higher between tumor regions (mean approximately 36%) than between tumor-adjacent (roughly 17%) or tumor-blood (14%) pairs, consistent with antigen-driven expansion. Compared with blood, tumors had a significantly larger share of the repertoire taken up by the top 250 clones (p = 0.039). Only 4 or 5 patients were included in the study, and the authors note that the findings should be validated in a larger study. Bulk unsorted samples precluded comparing CD4+ and CD8+ T cell repertoires. Only the TCR beta chain was sequenced, so true repertoire diversity is likely underestimated because unpaired alpha chains were not captured.

Including the terminal cysteine and phenylalanine, the CDR3 comprises 15 residues. The DNA shown is the 45-base CDR3, in frame from base 1. V ends up 10 bases short and J 4 bases short, with an unmatched junction base count of 11. Per the germline V gene, ENHRY is the CDR1 and SYGVKD is the CDR2. The rearranged chain carries TRBV10-3 and TRBJ2-3; 10 bases in the junction line up with TRBD2. The source of this sequence is a woman aged 25-40 years with primary liver carcinoma and hepatitis B virus infection. Specimen: peripheral blood. The base sequence is TGTGCCACCTCCGCTAGCGGGAGTAGGGCAGATACGCAGTATTTT. It encodes CATSASGSRADTQYF.